This T cell receptor beta chain was sequenced for a study of T cells in Graves' hyperthyroidism and ophthalmopathy. Regarding the study as a whole: Blood also contained most expanded thyroid clonotypes above 0.001.

On this clonotype: The antigen remains undetermined.

What was amplified from RNA transcripts were TCR beta CDR3 regions. A first-round RT-PCR of the TCR CDR3 used the HTBI primer set. Each CDR3 protein is one row after TCRdb ran MiXCR on the multiplex PCR reads. Found here are a few hundred thousand distinct CDR3 sequences, around 22% of them singletons; the top ten hold roughly 60%. The origin of this receptor is a man aged 30 to 39 with Graves' ophthalmopathy. The sample taken for sequencing was blood.

The chain's CDR3 is CASSLAAPGLLSYEQYF. In DNA form, the CDR3 reads TGTGCCAGCAGCTTAGCGGCCCCGGGACTCCTCTCCTACGAGCAGTACTTC. The chain employs TRBV7-2 and TRBJ2-7, with a possible D match to TRBD2 (6 bases). This CDR3 region has 17 residues. The V end was cut by 0 bases, the J end by 0 bases, with 15 bases between. Germline V gene sequence: CDR1 SGHTA, CDR2 FQGNSA.